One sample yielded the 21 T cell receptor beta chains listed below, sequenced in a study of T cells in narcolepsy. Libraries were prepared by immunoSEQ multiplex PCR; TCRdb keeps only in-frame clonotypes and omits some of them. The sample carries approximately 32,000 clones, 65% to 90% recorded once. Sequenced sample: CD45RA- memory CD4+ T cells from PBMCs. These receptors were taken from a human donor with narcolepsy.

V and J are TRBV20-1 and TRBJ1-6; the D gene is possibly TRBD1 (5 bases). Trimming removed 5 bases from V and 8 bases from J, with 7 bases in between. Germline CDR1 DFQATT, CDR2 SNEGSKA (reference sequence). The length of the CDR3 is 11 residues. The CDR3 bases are TGCAGTGCTGGGGGTGATTCACCCCTCCACTTT. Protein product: CSAGGDSPLHF.

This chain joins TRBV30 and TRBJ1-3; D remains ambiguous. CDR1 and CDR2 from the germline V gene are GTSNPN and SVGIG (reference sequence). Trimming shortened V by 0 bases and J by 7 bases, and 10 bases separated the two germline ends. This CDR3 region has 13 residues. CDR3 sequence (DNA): TGTGCCTGGAGTGTCCAACCGGGGAACACCATATATTTT. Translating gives CAWSVQPGNTIYF.

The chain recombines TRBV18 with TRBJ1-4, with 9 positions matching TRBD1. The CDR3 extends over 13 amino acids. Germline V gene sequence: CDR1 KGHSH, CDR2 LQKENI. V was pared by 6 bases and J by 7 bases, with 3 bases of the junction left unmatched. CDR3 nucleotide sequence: TGTGCCAGCTCTACGGACAGGGGTGAAAAACTGTTTTTT. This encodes CASSTDRGEKLFF.

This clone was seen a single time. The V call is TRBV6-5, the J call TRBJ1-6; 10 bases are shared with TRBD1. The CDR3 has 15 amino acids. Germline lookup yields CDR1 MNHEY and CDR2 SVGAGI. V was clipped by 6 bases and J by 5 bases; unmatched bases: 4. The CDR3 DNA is TGTGCCAGCAGCCTCGACAGGGGGCATAATTCACCCCTCCACTTT. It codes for CASSLDRGHNSPLHF.

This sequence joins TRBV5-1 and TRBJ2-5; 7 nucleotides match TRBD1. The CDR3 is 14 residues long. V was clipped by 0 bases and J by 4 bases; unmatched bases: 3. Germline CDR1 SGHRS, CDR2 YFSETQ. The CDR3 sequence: CASSLVQGVETQYF. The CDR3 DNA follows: TGCGCCAGCAGCTTGGTCCAGGGGGTAGAGACCCAGTACTTC.

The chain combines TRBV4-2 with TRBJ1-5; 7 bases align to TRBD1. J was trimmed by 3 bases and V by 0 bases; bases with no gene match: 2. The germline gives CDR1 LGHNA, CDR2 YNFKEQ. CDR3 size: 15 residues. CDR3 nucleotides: TGTGCCAGCAGCCAAGAAGGACAGGCCAATCAGCCCCAGCATTTT. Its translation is CASSQEGQANQPQHF.

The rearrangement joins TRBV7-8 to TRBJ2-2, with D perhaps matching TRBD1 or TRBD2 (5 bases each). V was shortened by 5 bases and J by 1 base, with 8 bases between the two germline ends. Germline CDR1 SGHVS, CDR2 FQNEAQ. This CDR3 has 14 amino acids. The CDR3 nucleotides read TGTGCCAGCAGCGGGGACCAGAACACCGGGGAGCTGTTTTTT. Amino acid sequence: CASSGDQNTGELFF.

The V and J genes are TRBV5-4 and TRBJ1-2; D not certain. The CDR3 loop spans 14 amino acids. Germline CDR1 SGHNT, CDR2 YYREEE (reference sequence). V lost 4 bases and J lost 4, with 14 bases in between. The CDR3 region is CASSPTTAGYGYTF. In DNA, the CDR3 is TGTGCCAGCAGCCCAACCACAGCGGGCTATGGCTACACCTTC.

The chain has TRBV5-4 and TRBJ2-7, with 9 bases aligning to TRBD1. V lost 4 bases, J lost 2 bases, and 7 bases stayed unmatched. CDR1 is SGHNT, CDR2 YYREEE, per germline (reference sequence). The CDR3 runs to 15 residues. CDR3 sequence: CASSGSRDRAYEQYF. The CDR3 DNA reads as TGTGCCAGCAGCGGGTCGAGGGACAGGGCCTACGAGCAGTACTTC.

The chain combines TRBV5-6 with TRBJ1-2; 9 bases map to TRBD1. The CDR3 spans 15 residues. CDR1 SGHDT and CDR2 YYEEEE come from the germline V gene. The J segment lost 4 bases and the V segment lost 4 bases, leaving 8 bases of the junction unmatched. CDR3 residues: CASSKPGQGIYGYTF. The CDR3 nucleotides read TGTGCCAGCAGCAAGCCGGGACAGGGAATCTATGGCTACACCTTC. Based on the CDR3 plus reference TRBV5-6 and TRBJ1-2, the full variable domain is DAGVTQSPTHLIKTRGQQVTLRCSPKSGHDTVSWYQQALGQGPQFIFQYYEEEERQRGNFPDRFSGHQFPNYSSELNVNALLLGDSALYLCASSKPGQGIYGYTFGSGTRLTVV.

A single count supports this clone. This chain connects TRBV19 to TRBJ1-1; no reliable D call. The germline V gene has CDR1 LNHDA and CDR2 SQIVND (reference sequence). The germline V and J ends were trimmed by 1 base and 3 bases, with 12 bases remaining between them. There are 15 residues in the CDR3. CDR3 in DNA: TGTGCCAGTAGTATAGGAGATGGCAGTTACACTGAAGCTTTCTTT. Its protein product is CASSIGDGSYTEAFF.

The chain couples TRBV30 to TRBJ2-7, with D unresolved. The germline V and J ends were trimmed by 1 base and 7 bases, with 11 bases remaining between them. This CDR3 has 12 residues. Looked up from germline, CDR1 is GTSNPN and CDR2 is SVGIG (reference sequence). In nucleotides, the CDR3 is TGTGCCTGGAGTGAATTAGGCGTGGAGCAGTACTTC. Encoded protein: CAWSELGVEQYF.

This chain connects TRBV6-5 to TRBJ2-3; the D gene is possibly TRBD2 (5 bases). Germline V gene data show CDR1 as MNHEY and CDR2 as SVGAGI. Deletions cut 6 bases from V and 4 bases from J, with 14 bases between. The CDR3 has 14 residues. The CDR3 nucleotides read TGTGCCAGCAGGATAGGACTCGGACCAGATACGCAGTATTTT. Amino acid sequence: CASRIGLGPDTQYF.

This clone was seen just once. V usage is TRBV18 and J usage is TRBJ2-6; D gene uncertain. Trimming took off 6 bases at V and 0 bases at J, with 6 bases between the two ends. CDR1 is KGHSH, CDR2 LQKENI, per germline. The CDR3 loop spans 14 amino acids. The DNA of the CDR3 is TGTGCCAGCTCCCGTTTCTCTGGGGCCAACGTCCTGACTTTC. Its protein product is CASSRFSGANVLTF.

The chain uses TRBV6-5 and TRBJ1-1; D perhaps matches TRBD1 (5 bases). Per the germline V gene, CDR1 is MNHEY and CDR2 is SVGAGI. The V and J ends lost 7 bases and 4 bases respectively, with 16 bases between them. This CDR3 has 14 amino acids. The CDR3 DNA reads TGTGCCAGCAAATGGAAACAGGCCGTCACTGAAGCTTTCTTT. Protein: CASKWKQAVTEAFF.

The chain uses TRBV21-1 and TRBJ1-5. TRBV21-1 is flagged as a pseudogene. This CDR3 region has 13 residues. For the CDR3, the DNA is TGTGCCAGCAGCAAGAGGGACAATCAGCCCCAGCATTTT. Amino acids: CASSKRDNQPQHF.

The CDR3 region is CASRWERGGNYGYTF. The CDR3 region has the DNA TGTGCCAGCAGATGGGAACGAGGGGGCAACTATGGCTACACCTTC. The chain recombines TRBV25-1 with TRBJ1-2, with TRBD1 matching over 7 bases. The CDR3 contains 15 residues. The V segment lost 6 bases and the J segment 2 bases; nucleotides outside the gene matches: 9. Germline V CDR1 and CDR2: MGHDK, SYGVNS.

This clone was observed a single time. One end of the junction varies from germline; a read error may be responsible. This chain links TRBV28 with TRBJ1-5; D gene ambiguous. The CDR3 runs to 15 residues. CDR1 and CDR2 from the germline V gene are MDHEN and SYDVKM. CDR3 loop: CASNPVRAGNPPQHF. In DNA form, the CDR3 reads TGTGCCAGCAACCCCGTCCGGGCGGGCAATCCGCCCCAGCATTTT. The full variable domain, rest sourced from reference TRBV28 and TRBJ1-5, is DVKVTQSSRYLVKRTGEKVFLECVQDMDHENMFWYRQDPGLGLRLIYFSYDVKMKEKGDIPEGYSVSREKKERFSLILESASTNQTSMYLCASNPVRAGNPPQHFGDGTRLSIL.

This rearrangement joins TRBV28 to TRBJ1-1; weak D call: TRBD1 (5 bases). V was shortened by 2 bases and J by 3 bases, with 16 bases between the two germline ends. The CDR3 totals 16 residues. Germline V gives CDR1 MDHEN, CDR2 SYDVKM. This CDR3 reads CASSLAQGRRDTEAFF. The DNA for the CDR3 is TGTGCCAGCAGTTTAGCGCAGGGCCGTAGGGACACTGAAGCTTTCTTT.

CDR3 bases: TGTGCCATCCTTGGGGGAGGTTTCTCTGGAAACACCATATATTTT. This codes for CAILGGGFSGNTIYF. The gene calls are TRBV6-1 and TRBJ1-3; D may be TRBD1 (5 bases). The CDR3 runs to 15 residues. Trimming removed 10 bases from V and 0 bases from J, with 16 bases in between. CDR1 is MNHNS and CDR2 is SASEGT in the germline V gene.

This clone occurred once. CDR3 sequence reads: CASSLVAAYRDEQYF. Written as DNA, the CDR3 is TGCGCCAGCAGCTTGGTGGCAGCTTACAGGGACGAGCAGTACTTC. The chain couples TRBV5-1 to TRBJ2-7; a possible D gene is TRBD1 (6 bases). There are 15 residues in the CDR3. Trimming left V 0 bases short and J 5 bases short, with 15 bases between. The germline gives CDR1 SGHRS, CDR2 YFSETQ.